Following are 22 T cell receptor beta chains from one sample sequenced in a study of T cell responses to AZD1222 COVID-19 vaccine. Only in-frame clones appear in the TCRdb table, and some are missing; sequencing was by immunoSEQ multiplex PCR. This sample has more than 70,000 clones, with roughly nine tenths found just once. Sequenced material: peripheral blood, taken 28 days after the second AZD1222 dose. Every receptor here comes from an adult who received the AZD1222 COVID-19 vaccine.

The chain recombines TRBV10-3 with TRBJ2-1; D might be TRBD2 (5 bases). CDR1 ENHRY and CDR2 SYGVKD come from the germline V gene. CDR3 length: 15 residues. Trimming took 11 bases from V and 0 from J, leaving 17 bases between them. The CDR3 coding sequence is TGTGCCGTCCGCCTCGGACTGGACTCCTACAATGAGCAGTTCTTC. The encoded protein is CAVRLGLDSYNEQFF.

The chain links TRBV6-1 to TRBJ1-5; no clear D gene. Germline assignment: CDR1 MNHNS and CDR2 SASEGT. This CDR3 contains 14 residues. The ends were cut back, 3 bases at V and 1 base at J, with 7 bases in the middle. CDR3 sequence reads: CASSEWGSNQPQHF. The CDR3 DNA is TGTGCCAGCAGTGAGTGGGGAAGCAATCAGCCCCAGCATTTT.

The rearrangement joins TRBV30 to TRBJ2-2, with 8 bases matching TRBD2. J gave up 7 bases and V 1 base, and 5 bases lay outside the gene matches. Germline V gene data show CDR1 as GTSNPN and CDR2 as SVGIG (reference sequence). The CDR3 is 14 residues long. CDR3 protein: CAWSAGGPDGELFF. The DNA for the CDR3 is TGTGCCTGGAGTGCGGGGGGGCCGGACGGGGAGCTGTTTTTT.

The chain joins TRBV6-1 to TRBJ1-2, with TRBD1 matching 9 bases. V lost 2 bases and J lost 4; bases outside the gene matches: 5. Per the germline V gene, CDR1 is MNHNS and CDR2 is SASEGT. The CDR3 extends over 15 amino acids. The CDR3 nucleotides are TGTGCCAGCAGTGAACCACAGGGGGCTAGCTATGGCTACACCTTC. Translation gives CASSEPQGASYGYTF.

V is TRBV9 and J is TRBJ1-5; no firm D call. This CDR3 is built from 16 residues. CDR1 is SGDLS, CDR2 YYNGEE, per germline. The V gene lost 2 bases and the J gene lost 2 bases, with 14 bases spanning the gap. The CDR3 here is CASSVSGDWGNQPQHF. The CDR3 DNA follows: TGTGCCAGCAGCGTCTCGGGCGATTGGGGCAATCAGCCCCAGCATTTT.

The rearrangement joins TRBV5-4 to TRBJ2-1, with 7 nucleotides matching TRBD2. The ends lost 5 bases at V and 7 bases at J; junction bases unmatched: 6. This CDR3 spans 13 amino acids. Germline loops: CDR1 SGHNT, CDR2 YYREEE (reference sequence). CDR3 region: CASSASGTNEQFF. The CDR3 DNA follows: TGTGCCAGCAGTGCTAGCGGAACTAATGAGCAGTTCTTC.

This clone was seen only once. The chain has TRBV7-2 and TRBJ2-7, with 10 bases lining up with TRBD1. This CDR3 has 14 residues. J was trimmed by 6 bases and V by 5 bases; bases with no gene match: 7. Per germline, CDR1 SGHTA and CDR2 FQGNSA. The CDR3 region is CASSPDRGNTEQYF. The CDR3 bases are TGTGCCAGCAGCCCGGACAGGGGGAATACCGAGCAGTACTTC.

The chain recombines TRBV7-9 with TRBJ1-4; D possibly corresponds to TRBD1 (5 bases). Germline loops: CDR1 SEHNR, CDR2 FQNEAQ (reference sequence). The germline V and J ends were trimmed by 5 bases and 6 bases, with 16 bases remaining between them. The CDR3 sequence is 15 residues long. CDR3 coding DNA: TGTGCCAGCAGCCACTACGGGACCACGGATGAAAAACTGTTTTTT. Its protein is CASSHYGTTDEKLFF.

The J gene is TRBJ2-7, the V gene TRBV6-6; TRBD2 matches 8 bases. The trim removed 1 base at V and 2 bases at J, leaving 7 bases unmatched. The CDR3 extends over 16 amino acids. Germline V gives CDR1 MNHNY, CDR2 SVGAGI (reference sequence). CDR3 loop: CASSYWAGGNPYEQYF. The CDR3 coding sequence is TGTGCCAGCAGTTACTGGGCGGGGGGAAATCCCTACGAGCAGTACTTC.

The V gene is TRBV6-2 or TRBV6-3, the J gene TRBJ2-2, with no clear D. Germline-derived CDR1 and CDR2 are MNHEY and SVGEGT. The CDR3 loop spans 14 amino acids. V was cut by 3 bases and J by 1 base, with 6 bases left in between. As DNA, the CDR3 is TGTGCCAGCAGTTATATGGAGAACACCGGGGAGCTGTTTTTT. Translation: CASSYMENTGELFF.

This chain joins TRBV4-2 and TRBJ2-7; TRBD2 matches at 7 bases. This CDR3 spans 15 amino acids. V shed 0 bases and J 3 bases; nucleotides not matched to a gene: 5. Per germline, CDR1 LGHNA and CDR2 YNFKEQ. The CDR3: CASSQEGASGYEQYF. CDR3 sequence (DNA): TGTGCCAGCAGCCAAGAAGGGGCTAGCGGCTACGAGCAGTACTTC.

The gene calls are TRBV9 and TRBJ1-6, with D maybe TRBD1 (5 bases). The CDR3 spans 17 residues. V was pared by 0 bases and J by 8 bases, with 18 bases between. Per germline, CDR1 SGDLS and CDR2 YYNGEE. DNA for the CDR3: TGTGCCAGCAGCGTAGACCGGGGGTGGGGCGCGTATTCACCCCTCCACTTT. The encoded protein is CASSVDRGWGAYSPLHF.

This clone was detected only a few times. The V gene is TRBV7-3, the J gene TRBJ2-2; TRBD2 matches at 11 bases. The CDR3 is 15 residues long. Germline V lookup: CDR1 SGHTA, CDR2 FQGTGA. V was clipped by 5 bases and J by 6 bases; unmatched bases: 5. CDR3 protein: CASSTGLAAAGELFF. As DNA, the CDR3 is TGTGCCAGCAGCACGGGACTAGCGGCCGCCGGGGAGCTGTTTTTT.

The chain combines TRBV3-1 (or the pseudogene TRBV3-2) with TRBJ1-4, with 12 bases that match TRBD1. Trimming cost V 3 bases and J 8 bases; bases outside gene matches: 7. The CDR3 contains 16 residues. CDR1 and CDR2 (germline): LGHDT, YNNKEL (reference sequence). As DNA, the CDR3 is TGTGCCAGCAGCCACGGGACAGGGGGCGTTGGGGAAAAACTGTTTTTT. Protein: CASSHGTGGVGEKLFF.

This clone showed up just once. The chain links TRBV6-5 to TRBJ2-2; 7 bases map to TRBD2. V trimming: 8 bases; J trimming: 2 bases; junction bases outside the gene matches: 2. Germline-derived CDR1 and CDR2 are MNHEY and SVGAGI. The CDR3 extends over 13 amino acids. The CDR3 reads CASGRANTGELFF. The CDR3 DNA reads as TGTGCCAGCGGGAGGGCAAACACCGGGGAGCTGTTTTTT.

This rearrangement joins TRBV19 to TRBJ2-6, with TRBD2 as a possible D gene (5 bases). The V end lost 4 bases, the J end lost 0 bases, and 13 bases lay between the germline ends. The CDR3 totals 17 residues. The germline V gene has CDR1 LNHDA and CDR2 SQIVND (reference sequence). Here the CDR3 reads CASSTEGAGSGANVLTF. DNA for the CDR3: TGTGCCAGTAGTACAGAGGGTGCGGGCTCTGGGGCCAACGTCCTGACTTTC.

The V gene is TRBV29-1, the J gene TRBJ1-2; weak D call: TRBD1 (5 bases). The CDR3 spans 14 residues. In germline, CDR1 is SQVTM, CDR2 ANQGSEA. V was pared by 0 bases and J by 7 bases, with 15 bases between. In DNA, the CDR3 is TGCAGCGTTGAAGATGGCCACCTCGGGGCTGGCTACACCTTC. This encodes CSVEDGHLGAGYTF.

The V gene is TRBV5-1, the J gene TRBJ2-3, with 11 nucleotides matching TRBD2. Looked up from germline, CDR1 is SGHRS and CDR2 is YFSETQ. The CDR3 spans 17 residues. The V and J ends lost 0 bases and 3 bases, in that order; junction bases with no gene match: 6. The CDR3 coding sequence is TGCGCCAGCAGCTTGGCTCTAGCGGGAGGTTGGACAGATACGCAGTATTTT. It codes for CASSLALAGGWTDTQYF.

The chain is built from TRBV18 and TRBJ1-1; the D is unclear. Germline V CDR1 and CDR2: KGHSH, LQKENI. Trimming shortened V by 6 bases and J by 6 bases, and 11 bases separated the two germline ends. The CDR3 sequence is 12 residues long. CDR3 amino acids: CASSPGRAEAFF. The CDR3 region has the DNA TGTGCCAGCTCTCCAGGCCGGGCTGAAGCTTTCTTT.

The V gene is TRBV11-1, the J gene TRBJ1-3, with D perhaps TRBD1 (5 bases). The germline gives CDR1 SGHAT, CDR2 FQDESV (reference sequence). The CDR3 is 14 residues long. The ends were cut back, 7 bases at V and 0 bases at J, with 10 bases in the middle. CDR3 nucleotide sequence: TGTGCCAGCAAACGAGGGGACTCTGGAAACACCATATATTTT. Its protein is CASKRGDSGNTIYF. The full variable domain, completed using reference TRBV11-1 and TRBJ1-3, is EAEVAQSPRYKITEKSQAVAFWCDPISGHATLYWYRQILGQGPELLVQFQDESVVDDSQLPKDRFSAERLKGVDSTLKIQPAELGDSAMYLCASKRGDSGNTIYFGEGSWLTVV.

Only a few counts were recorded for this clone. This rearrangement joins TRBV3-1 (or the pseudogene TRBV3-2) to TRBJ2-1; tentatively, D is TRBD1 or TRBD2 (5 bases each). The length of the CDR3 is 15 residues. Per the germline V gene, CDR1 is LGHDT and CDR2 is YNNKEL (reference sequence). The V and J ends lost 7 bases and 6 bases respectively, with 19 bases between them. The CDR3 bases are TGTGCCAGCACAGGGAAAGGAGACGCGGGCAATGAGCAGTTCTTC. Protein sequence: CASTGKGDAGNEQFF.

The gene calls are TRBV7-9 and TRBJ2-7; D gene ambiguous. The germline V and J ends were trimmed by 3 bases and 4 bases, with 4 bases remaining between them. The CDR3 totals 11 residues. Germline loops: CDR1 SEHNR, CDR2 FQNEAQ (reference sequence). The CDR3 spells CASSFSYEQYF. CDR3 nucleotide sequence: TGTGCCAGCAGCTTTAGTTACGAGCAGTACTTC.